This passage covers 2 T cell receptor beta chains from one sample sequenced in a study of regulatory T cells in long-lasting Graves disease. Arm-PCR with iRepertoire HTBI primers amplified the CDR3 regions for these TCR beta libraries. MiXCR, applied by TCRdb to the multiplex PCR reads, yields one record per CDR3 protein. The table lists a few hundred thousand distinct CDR3 sequences, 14% to 15% of them singletons. Time point reported: newly diagnosed GD, antithyroid drugs for less than 3 months. PBMC-extracted RNA yielded the TCR library. These same records also appear under a second study, on T cells in Graves' hyperthyroidism and ophthalmopathy.

The sample was peripheral blood mononuclear cells (PBMCs), taken at new diagnosis, from a patient treated with antithyroid drugs. All receptors derive from a woman between 35 and 50 years old with Graves disease.

This clonotype was counted a few times. V gene TRBV19 combines with J gene TRBJ2-1; no clear D gene. This CDR3 has 14 amino acids. The germline gives CDR1 LNHDA, CDR2 SQIVND (reference sequence). V was shortened by 1 base and J by 8 bases, with 12 bases between the two germline ends. CDR3 bases: TGTGCCAGTAGTATAGGGGATACCTGGGATGAGCAGTTCTTC. Translation gives CASSIGDTWDEQFF.

This clonotype was seen at least ten times. The gene calls are TRBV18 and TRBJ1-2; 9 nucleotides line up with TRBD1. The CDR3 is made up of 15 amino acids. Germline V gene lookup returns CDR1 KGHSH and CDR2 LQKENI. After removal of 0 bases from V and 5 bases from J, the junction contained 4 bases not matched to a gene. CDR3 in DNA: TGTGCCAGCTCACCACCCCAGACAGGGGGGTATGGCTACACCTTC. Translation gives CASSPPQTGGYGYTF.